The rows below give T cell receptor beta chains drawn from one sample of a study of T cells in localized non-small cell lung cancer. TCRdb's table, derived via immunoSEQ multiplex PCR, lists solely in-frame clones and lacks some. The repertoire holds around 45,000 clones, about 86% seen once, with roughly 2.5% in the top ten. Here the sequenced sample was PBMCs, taken before any cancer treatment. Every receptor here comes from a man aged 40 to 70 with stage II lung adenocarcinoma. Each CDR3 is given with its conserved first and last residue. A D gene is named only where the DNA matches it firmly. Clone size is not always given. Where it is, it says once, few, many or a class for expanded clones.

J,size,D,V,CDR3,DNA
TRBJ2-2,.,.,TRBV4-2,CASSQDTSRLGELFF,TGTGCCAGCAGCCAAGATACGTCGCGCTTGGGGGAGCTGTTTTTT
TRBJ2-2,.,TRBD2,TRBV30,CAGTSGGNTGELFF,TGTGCCGGTACTAGCGGGGGGAACACCGGGGAGCTGTTTTTT
TRBJ2-3,.,TRBD2,TRBV9,CASSVDLAGPSDTQYF,TGTGCCAGCAGCGTAGACCTAGCGGGGCCCTCAGATACGCAGTATTTT
TRBJ2-2,.,.,TRBV7-6,CASRGRSTGELFF,TGTGCCAGCAGGGGGCGTAGCACCGGGGAGCTGTTTTTT
TRBJ1-2,.,.,TRBV28,CASSFGTGLRYTF,TGTGCCAGCAGTTTCGGGACGGGCCTCCGCTACACCTTC
TRBJ2-3,.,.,TRBV29-1,CSVARGADTQYF,TGCAGCGTTGCAAGGGGTGCAGATACGCAGTATTTT
TRBJ2-3,.,.,TRBV9,CASSRRSGGGTDTQYF,TGTGCCAGCAGCCGGAGATCGGGTGGCGGGACAGATACGCAGTATTTT
TRBJ2-3,.,.,TRBV4-1,CASSQDLAGPSDTQYF,TGCGCCAGCAGCCAAGACCTAGCCGGGCCGTCGGATACGCAGTATTTT
TRBJ1-6,.,.,TRBV7-9,CASSRSGSSRNSPLHF,TGTGCCAGCAGCCGGTCGGGGTCTTCCCGTAATTCACCCCTCCACTTT
TRBJ2-1,.,TRBD1,TRBV10-2,CASKPGQGVNEQFF,TGCGCCAGCAAACCCGGACAGGGGGTAAATGAGCAGTTCTTC
TRBJ2-2,.,.,TRBV14,CASSQDWPNTGELFF,TGTGCCAGCAGCCAAGATTGGCCGAACACCGGGGAGCTGTTTTTT
TRBJ2-5,.,.,TRBV15,CATSYEPRETQYF,TGTGCCACCAGCTACGAACCCCGGGAGACCCAGTACTTC
TRBJ1-5,.,TRBD1,TRBV30,CAWSAGTVTYSNQPQHF,TGTGCCTGGAGTGCAGGGACAGTTACCTATAGCAATCAGCCCCAGCATTTT
TRBJ1-2,.,.,TRBV5-5,CASSLDQGSLDGYTF,TGTGCCAGCAGCTTGGATCAGGGGAGTCTCGATGGCTACACCTTC
TRBJ2-2,.,TRBD1,TRBV10-3,CAISVTGGLNTGELFF,TGTGCCATCAGTGTGACAGGGGGCCTAAACACCGGGGAGCTGTTTTTT
TRBJ1-1,few,.,TRBV30,CAWSGLRDTEAFF,TGTGCCTGGAGTGGCCTACGGGACACTGAAGCTTTCTTT
TRBJ1-6,.,.,TRBV6-9,CASSPSPGTNSPLHF,TGTGCCAGCAGTCCCTCCCCCGGGACGAATTCACCCCTCCACTTT
TRBJ2-1,once,.,TRBV7-9,CASSPGRGDRPAYNEQFF,TGTGCCAGCAGCCCAGGACGGGGCGACAGGCCCGCTTACAATGAGCAGTTCTTC
TRBJ1-2,.,TRBD1,TRBV9,CASSEGTGNQVGGYTF,TGTGCCAGCAGCGAAGGGACAGGAAACCAAGTTGGTGGCTACACCTTC
TRBJ1-2,once,.,TRBV2,CAPCQSGTSDLGHGYTF,TGTGCCCCCTGCCAGTCCGGGACATCCGATCTTGGGCATGGCTACACCTTC
TRBJ1-5,.,.,TRBV12-5,CASGLHRDGLYSNQPQHF,TGTGCTAGTGGTTTGCACCGGGACGGACTGTATAGCAATCAGCCCCAGCATTTT
TRBJ2-1,.,TRBD1,TRBV6-6,CASSPKTGSYNEQFF,TGTGCCAGCAGTCCGAAGACAGGGTCCTACAATGAGCAGTTCTTC
TRBJ1-2,.,.,TRBV5-1,CASSFPPYHPDRYGYTF,TGCGCCAGCAGCTTCCCACCTTATCACCCCGACCGCTATGGCTACACCTTC
TRBJ2-1,.,.,TRBV5-1,CASSLTLAYNEQFF,TGCGCCAGCAGCTTGACACTAGCCTACAATGAGCAGTTCTTC
TRBJ2-3,.,.,TRBV6-5,CASIGTDTQYF,TGTGCCAGCATCGGTACAGATACGCAGTATTTT
TRBJ2-7,.,TRBD1,TRBV5-1,CASSLGQGSSYEQYF,TGCGCCAGCAGCCTGGGACAGGGGAGTTCCTACGAGCAGTACTTC
TRBJ1-2,few,.,TRBV2,CASRVGEDGYTF,TGTGCCAGCAGAGTCGGTGAGGATGGCTACACCTTC
TRBJ2-3,.,TRBD2,TRBV10-3,CAITSGLAGGSSTDTQYF,TGTGCCATCACCTCTGGACTAGCGGGGGGGTCTAGCACAGATACGCAGTATTTT
TRBJ2-5,.,.,TRBV2,CATKPGLGGETQYF,TGTGCCACAAAACCGGGCCTGGGCGGGGAGACCCAGTACTTC
TRBJ2-1,.,.,TRBV6-6,CASSPGTYNEQFF,TGTGCCAGCAGTCCCGGGACTTACAATGAGCAGTTCTTC
TRBJ2-1,once,.,TRBV10-3,CAISESSSGISYNEQFF,TGTGCCATCAGTGAGTCGAGTAGCGGCATCTCCTACAATGAGCAGTTCTTC
TRBJ1-4,.,TRBD1,TRBV27,CASSLGTGGEKLFF,TGTGCCAGCAGTTTAGGGACAGGGGGGGAAAAACTGTTTTTT
TRBJ2-3,.,TRBD2,TRBV13,CASSQLSALAGYQGNTQYF,TGTGCCAGCAGCCAGCTTAGTGCTCTAGCGGGTTACCAGGGGAATACGCAGTATTTT
TRBJ1-2,.,TRBD1,TRBV2,CASSEREGQGERGYTF,TGTGCCAGCAGCGAGAGAGAGGGACAGGGGGAGAGGGGCTACACCTTC
TRBJ2-3,.,.,TRBV29-1,CSVAGGYTDTQYF,TGCAGCGTTGCGGGCGGATACACAGATACGCAGTATTTT
TRBJ2-7,.,TRBD1,TRBV6-5,CASSSRDRGYEQYF,TGTGCCAGCAGTTCCCGGGACAGGGGCTACGAGCAGTACTTC
TRBJ2-2,.,.,TRBV27,CASSFGTGVYTGELFF,TGTGCCAGCAGTTTCGGTACGGGTGTATACACCGGGGAGCTGTTTTTT